This entry lists 17 T cell receptor beta chains sequenced from one sample in a study of cytomegalovirus exposure and HLA in healthy donors. Primers for the PCR totalled 60 Vbeta and 13 Jbeta. Data came from immunoSEQ multiplex PCR; TCRdb stores just in-frame clones and leaves some out. The sample shows about 78,000 clones, less than 75% of them seen only once. The sample taken for sequencing was PBMCs. The receptors come from a man aged 25 to 45 in good health and CMV-seropositive.

The CDR3 bases are TGTGCCAGCAGCTACGGACAGGGGAACACTGAAGCTTTCTTT. This gives the protein CASSYGQGNTEAFF. The chain links TRBV6-1 to TRBJ1-1; 8 bases align to TRBD1. The CDR3 is 14 amino acids. Germline V gives CDR1 MNHNS, CDR2 SASEGT. V lost 6 bases, J lost 1 base, and 4 bases stayed unmatched.

The chain links TRBV5-4 to TRBJ2-7; TRBD2 agrees at 7 bases. From germline, CDR1 is SGHNT and CDR2 YYREEE (reference sequence). The CDR3 loop spans 15 amino acids. Losses at the gene ends were 0 bases for V and 2 bases for J; bases not matched to a gene: 5. CDR3 nucleotides: TGTGCCAGCAGCTTGGAGGCTAGCGGACCCTACGAGCAGTACTTC. It translates to CASSLEASGPYEQYF.

CDR3 DNA: TGCGCCAGCAGTGGTACTATGAACACTGAAGCTTTCTTT. It translates to CASSGTMNTEAFF. The chain recombines TRBV10-2 with TRBJ1-1; D not resolved. Trimming cost V 4 bases and J 0 bases, with 6 bases left between them. In germline, CDR1 is WSHSY, CDR2 SAAADI. This CDR3 region has 13 residues.

This clone was seen a handful of times. This chain links TRBV13 with TRBJ2-2, with 12 bases matching TRBD1. Germline CDR1 is PRHDT and CDR2 is FYEKMQ (reference sequence). The CDR3 covers 17 residues. The trim removed 6 bases at V and 2 bases at J, leaving 7 bases unmatched. CDR3 nucleotide sequence: TGTGCCAGCAGTCCCGCGGGACAGGGGGCCAACACCGGGGAGCTGTTTTTT. Translation gives CASSPAGQGANTGELFF.

The V call is TRBV11-2, the J call TRBJ1-1; maybe TRBD1 (6 bases). Germline values: CDR1 SGHAT, CDR2 FQNNGV. The CDR3 is 13 amino acids. Trimming shortened V by 4 bases and J by 7 bases, and 13 bases separated the two germline ends. CDR3 in DNA: TGTGCCAGCAGCTCATCCTTACAGGGTGAAGCTTTCTTT. Protein: CASSSSLQGEAFF.

This clone was detected a few times. The chain recombines TRBV4-3 with TRBJ2-7; 9 nucleotides match TRBD1. Trimming removed 0 bases from V and 5 bases from J; junction bases left unmatched: 5. This CDR3 contains 15 residues. The V gene's germline CDR1 is LGHNA and CDR2 YSLEER. CDR3 region: CASSQDQGQGHEQYF. The DNA of the CDR3 is TGCGCCAGCAGCCAAGATCAGGGACAGGGCCACGAGCAGTACTTC.

This rearrangement joins TRBV11-2 to TRBJ2-7, with 14 bases fitting TRBD2. Germline loops: CDR1 SGHAT, CDR2 FQNNGV. With V trimmed by 4 bases and J by 5 bases, 7 bases remained unmatched. There are 16 residues in the CDR3. The CDR3 bases are TGTGCCAGCAGCTCCGGGACTAGCGGGAGCTTTAACGAGCAGTACTTC. Its translation: CASSSGTSGSFNEQYF.

A single count supports this clone. The chain couples TRBV5-1 to TRBJ1-5, with no clear D. Per the germline V gene, CDR1 is SGHRS and CDR2 is YFSETQ. CDR3 length: 13 amino acids. Trimming left V 0 bases short and J 11 bases short, with 12 bases between. This CDR3 reads CASSLDAGLTQHF. The CDR3 DNA sequence: TGCGCCAGCAGCTTGGACGCGGGATTGACCCAGCATTTT.

The V gene is TRBV7-6, the J gene TRBJ2-7, with D maybe TRBD2 (7 bases). V lost 4 bases to trimming and J lost 4 bases, with 17 bases between them. Germline CDR1 is SGHVS and CDR2 is FNYEAQ. The CDR3 is 15 amino acids. DNA for the CDR3: TGTGCCAGCAGCTCCCAAGGGGGGGAGCTTTACGAGCAGTACTTC. Its translation is CASSSQGGELYEQYF.

CDR3 in amino acids: CASSSSGTTTDTQYF. CDR3 DNA sequence: TGTGCCAGCAGTTCCTCCGGGACTACCACAGATACGCAGTATTTT. V usage is TRBV11-2 and J usage is TRBJ2-3; 7 nucleotides line up with TRBD2. J gave up 2 bases and V 6 bases, and 8 bases lay outside the gene matches. The CDR3 loop spans 15 amino acids. CDR1 is SGHAT, CDR2 FQNNGV, per germline. Using reference TRBV11-2 and TRBJ2-3 for the parts outside the CDR3, the full variable domain is EAGVAQSPRYKIIEKRQSVAFWCNPISGHATLYWYQQILGQGPKLLIQFQNNGVVDDSQLPKDRFSAERLKGVDSTLKIQPAKLEDSAVYLCASSSSGTTTDTQYFGPGTRLTVL.

This chain joins TRBV28 and TRBJ2-5; tentative D call: TRBD2 (5 bases). Germline V lookup: CDR1 MDHEN, CDR2 SYDVKM. The CDR3 covers 14 residues. V was shortened by 7 bases and J by 7 bases, with 19 bases between the two germline ends. CDR3 in amino acids: CASTDAEQAGTQYF. The CDR3 DNA sequence: TGTGCCAGCACCGACGCCGAGCAGGCGGGGACCCAGTACTTC.

The chain employs TRBV5-1 and TRBJ1-4; D unresolved. Germline V gene sequence: CDR1 SGHRS, CDR2 YFSETQ. The V end lost 0 bases, the J end lost 6 bases, and 6 bases lay between the germline ends. This CDR3 is built from 13 residues. The CDR3 protein is CASSLVSDEKLFF. The CDR3, as DNA: TGCGCCAGCAGCTTGGTTTCGGATGAAAAACTGTTTTTT.

The chain uses TRBV19 and TRBJ2-5, with 8 bases fitting TRBD1. Germline V gives CDR1 LNHDA, CDR2 SQIVND (reference sequence). The CDR3 is 14 amino acids. V shed 1 base, J shed 6 bases, and the junction held 4 bases outside the gene matches. Written as DNA, the CDR3 is TGTGCCAGTAGTATAGTCGGACAGGGAAAGACCCAGTACTTC. As protein: CASSIVGQGKTQYF.

The CDR3 protein is CASSTPSGTQRADTQYF. The CDR3 nucleotides read TGCGCCAGCAGCACTCCATCGGGCACCCAGCGGGCAGATACGCAGTATTTT. The chain joins TRBV5-1 to TRBJ2-3, with a tentative D call TRBD2 (6 bases). V was pared by 4 bases and J by 4 bases, with 22 bases between. CDR3 length equals 17 residues. The V gene's germline CDR1 is SGHRS and CDR2 YFSETQ.

V gene TRBV5-4 combines with J gene TRBJ2-5, with no clear D. The CDR3 is 15 residues long. CDR1 and CDR2 (germline): SGHNT, YYREEE (reference sequence). V was shortened by 0 bases and J by 0 bases, with 9 bases between the two germline ends. This chain's CDR3 is CASSLDAAYQETQYF. In nucleotides, the CDR3 is TGTGCCAGCAGCTTGGATGCGGCGTACCAAGAGACCCAGTACTTC.

This chain uses TRBV9 with TRBJ2-1; D remains ambiguous. Germline V CDR1 and CDR2: SGDLS, YYNGEE. The CDR3 length is 15 residues. Deletions cut 0 bases from V and 2 bases from J, with 9 bases between. CDR3 in amino acids: CASSVAGDPYNEQFF. The CDR3 coding sequence is TGTGCCAGCAGCGTAGCTGGAGACCCCTACAATGAGCAGTTCTTC.

J is TRBJ1-1 and V is TRBV2; D not resolved. This CDR3 is 14 amino acids long. V lost 6 bases, J lost 2 bases, and 13 bases lay in between. From germline, CDR1 is SNHLY and CDR2 FYNNEI. The CDR3 DNA reads TGTGCCAGCAGGGCCCGGGAGTCTAACACTGAAGCTTTCTTT. Translation gives CASRARESNTEAFF.